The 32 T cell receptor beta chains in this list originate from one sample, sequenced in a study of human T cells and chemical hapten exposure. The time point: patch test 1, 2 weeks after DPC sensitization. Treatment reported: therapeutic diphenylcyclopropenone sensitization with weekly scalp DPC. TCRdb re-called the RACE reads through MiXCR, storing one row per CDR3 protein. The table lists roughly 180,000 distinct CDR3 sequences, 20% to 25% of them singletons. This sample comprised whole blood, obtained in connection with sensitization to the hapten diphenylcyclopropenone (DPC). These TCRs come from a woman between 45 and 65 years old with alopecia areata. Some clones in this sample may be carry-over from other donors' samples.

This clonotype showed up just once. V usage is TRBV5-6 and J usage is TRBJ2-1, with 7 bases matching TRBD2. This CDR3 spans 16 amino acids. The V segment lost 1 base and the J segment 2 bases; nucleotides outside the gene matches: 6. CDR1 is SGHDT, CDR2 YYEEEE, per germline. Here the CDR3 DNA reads TGTGCCAGCAGCTTGAGCGGGGTGGGTACCTACAATGAGCAGTTCTTC. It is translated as CASSLSGVGTYNEQFF. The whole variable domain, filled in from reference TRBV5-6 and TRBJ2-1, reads DAGVTQSPTHLIKTRGQQVTLRCSPKSGHDTVSWYQQALGQGPQFIFQYYEEEERQRGNFPDRFSGHQFPNYSSELNVNALLLGDSALYLCASSLSGVGTYNEQFFGPGTRLTVL.

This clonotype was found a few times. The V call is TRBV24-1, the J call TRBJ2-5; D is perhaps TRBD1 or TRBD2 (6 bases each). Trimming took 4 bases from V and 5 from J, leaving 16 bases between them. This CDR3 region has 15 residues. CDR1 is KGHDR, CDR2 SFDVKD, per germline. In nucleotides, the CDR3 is TGTGCCACCAGTGACCCAGTACAGGGACTTGAGACCCAGTACTTC. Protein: CATSDPVQGLETQYF.

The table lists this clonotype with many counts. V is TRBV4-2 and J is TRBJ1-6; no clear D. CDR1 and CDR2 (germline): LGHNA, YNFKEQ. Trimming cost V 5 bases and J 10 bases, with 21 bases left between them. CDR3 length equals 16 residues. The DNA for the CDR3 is TGTGCCAGCAGCGCCGGTGCTCAGCGGGCAGGCTCACCCCTCCACTTT. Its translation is CASSAGAQRAGSPLHF.

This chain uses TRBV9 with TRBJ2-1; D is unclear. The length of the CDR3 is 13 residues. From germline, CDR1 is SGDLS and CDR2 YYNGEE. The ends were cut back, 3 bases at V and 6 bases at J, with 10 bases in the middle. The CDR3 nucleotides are TGTGCCAGCAGCGGTCAGACTGGCAATGAGCAGTTCTTC. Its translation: CASSGQTGNEQFF.

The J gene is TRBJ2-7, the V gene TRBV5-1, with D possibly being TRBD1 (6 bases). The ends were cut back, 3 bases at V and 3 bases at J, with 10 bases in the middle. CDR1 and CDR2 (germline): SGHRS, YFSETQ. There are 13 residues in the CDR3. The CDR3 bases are TGCGCCAGCAGCTCCACAGGGTGCTACGAGCAGTACTTC. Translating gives CASSSTGCYEQYF.

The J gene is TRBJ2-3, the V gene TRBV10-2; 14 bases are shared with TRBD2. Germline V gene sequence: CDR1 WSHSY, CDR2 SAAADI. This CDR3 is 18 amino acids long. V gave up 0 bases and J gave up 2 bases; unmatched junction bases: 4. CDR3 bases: TGCGCCAGCAGTGAGTCGAGGGGACTAGCGGGGGTCACAGATACGCAGTATTTT. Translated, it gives CASSESRGLAGVTDTQYF.

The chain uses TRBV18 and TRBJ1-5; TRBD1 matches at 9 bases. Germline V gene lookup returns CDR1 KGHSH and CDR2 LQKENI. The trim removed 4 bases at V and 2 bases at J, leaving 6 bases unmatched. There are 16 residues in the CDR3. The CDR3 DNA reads TGTGCCAGCTCACGGGAAAGGACAGGGGGCAATCAGCCCCAGCATTTT. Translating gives CASSRERTGGNQPQHF.

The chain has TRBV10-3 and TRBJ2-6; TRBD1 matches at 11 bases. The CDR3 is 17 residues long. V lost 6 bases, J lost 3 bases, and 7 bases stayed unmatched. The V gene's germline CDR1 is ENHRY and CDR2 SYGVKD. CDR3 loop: CAIRAGQGGFGANVLTF. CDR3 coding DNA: TGTGCCATCAGGGCGGGACAGGGGGGGTTTGGGGCCAACGTCCTGACTTTC.

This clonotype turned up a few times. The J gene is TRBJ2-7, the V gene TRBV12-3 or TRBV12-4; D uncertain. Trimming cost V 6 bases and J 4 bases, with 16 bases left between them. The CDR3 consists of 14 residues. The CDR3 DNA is TGTGCCAGCAGCAGGAAAGCCAGGTGGTACGAGCAGTACTTC. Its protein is CASSRKARWYEQYF.

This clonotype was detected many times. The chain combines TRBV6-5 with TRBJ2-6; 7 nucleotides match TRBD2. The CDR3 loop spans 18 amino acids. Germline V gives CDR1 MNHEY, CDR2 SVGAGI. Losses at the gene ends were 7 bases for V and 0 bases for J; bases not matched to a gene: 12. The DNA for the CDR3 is TGTGCCAGCACTCTAGTCGGCGGGAGCCTCTCTGGGGCCAACGTCCTGACTTTC. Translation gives CASTLVGGSLSGANVLTF.

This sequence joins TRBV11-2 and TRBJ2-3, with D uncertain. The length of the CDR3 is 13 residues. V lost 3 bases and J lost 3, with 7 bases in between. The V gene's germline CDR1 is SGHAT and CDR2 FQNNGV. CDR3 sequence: CASSFPGTDTQYF. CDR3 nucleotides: TGTGCCAGCAGCTTTCCTGGGACAGATACGCAGTATTTT.

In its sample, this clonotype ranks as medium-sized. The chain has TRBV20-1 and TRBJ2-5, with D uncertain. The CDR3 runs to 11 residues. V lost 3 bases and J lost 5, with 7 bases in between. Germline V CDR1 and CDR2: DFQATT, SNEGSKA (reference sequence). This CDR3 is CSASHEETQYF. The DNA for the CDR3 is TGCAGTGCTAGTCATGAGGAGACCCAGTACTTC.

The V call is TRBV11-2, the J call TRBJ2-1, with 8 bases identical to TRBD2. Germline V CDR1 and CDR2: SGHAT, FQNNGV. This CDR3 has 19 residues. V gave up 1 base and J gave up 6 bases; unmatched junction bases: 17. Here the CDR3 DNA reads TGTGCCAGCAGCTTAGTTGGGGGGCGGTCCGGGAGGGCCCTCAATGAGCAGTTCTTC. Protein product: CASSLVGGRSGRALNEQFF.

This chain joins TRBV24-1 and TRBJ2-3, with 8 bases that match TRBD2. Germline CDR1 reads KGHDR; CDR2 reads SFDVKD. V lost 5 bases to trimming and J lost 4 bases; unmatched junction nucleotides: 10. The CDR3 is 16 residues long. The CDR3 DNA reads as TGTGCCACCAGTGGTGCGGGCGGGAGGAGGGCAGATACGCAGTATTTT. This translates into CATSGAGGRRADTQYF.

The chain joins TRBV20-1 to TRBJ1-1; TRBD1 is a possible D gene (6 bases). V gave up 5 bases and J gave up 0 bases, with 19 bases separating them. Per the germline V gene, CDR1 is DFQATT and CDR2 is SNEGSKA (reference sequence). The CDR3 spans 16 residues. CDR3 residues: CSAPFGTRGLNTEAFF. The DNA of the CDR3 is TGCAGTGCTCCTTTTGGGACAAGGGGATTGAACACTGAAGCTTTCTTT.

Here the CDR3 reads CSVVGGNQKQFF. In DNA form, the CDR3 reads TGCAGCGTTGTTGGGGGCAACCAGAAGCAGTTCTTC. The chain uses TRBV29-1 and TRBJ2-1; possibly TRBD1 for D (6 bases). The CDR3 spans 12 residues. Germline V gives CDR1 SQVTM, CDR2 ANQGSEA. The V gene lost 4 bases and the J gene lost 11 bases, with 15 bases spanning the gap.

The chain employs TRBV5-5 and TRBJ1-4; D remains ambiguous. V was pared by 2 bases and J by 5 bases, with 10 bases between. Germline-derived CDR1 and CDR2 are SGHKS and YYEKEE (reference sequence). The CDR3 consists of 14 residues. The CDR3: CASSLQPVNEKLFF. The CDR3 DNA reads TGTGCCAGCAGCTTACAACCGGTAAATGAAAAACTGTTTTTT.

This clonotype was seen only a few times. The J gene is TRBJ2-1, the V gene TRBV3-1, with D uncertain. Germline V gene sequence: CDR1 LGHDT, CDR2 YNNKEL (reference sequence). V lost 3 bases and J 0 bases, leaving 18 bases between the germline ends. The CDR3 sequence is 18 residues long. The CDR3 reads CASSQVSWLKLSYNEQFF. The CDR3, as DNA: TGTGCCAGCAGCCAGGTTAGTTGGCTAAAGCTCTCCTACAATGAGCAGTTCTTC.

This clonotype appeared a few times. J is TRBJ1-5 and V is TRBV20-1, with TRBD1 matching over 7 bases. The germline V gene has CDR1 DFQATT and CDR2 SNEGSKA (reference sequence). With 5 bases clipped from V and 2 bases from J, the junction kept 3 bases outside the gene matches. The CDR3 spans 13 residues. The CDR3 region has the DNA TGCAGTGCTGCCGACAGGGGCAATCAGCCCCAGCATTTT. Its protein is CSAADRGNQPQHF.

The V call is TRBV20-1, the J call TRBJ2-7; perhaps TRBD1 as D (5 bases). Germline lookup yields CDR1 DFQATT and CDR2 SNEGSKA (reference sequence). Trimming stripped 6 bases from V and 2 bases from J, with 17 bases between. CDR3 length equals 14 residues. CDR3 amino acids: CSAYERGLPYEQYF. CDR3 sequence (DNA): TGCAGTGCCTATGAAAGGGGTCTTCCCTACGAGCAGTACTTC.

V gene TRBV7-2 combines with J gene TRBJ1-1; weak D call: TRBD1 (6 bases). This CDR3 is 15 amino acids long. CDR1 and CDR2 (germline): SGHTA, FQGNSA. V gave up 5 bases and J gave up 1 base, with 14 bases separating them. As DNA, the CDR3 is TGTGCCAGCAGCACCCCCGGGACATCGAACACTGAAGCTTTCTTT. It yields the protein CASSTPGTSNTEAFF.

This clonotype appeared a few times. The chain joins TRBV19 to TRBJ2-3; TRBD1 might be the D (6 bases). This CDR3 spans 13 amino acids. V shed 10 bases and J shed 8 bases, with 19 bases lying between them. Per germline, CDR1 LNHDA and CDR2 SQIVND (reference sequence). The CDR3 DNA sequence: TGTGCCACCCAGGTGGGGGCAAAGGGTACGCAGTATTTT. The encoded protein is CATQVGAKGTQYF.

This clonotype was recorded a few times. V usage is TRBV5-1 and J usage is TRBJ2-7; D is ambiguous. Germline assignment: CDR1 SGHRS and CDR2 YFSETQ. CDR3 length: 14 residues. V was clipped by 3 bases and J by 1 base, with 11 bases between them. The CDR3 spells CASSSGGPSYEQYF. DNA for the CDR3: TGCGCCAGCAGCTCAGGCGGCCCGTCCTACGAGCAGTACTTC. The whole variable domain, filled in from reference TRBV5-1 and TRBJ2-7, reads KAGVTQTPRYLIKTRGQQVTLSCSPISGHRSVSWYQQTPGQGLQFLFEYFSETQRNKGNFPGRFSGRQFSNSRSEMNVSTLELGDSALYLCASSSGGPSYEQYFGPGTRLTVT.

The CDR3 loop is CSLKRLAGLGEQFF. DNA for the CDR3: TGCAGTCTTAAGAGGCTAGCGGGATTAGGGGAGCAGTTCTTC. The rearrangement links TRBV20-1 to TRBJ2-1; 9 positions match TRBD2. Looked up from germline, CDR1 is DFQATT and CDR2 is SNEGSKA (reference sequence). CDR3 length equals 14 residues. V lost 8 bases and J lost 10; bases outside the gene matches: 15.

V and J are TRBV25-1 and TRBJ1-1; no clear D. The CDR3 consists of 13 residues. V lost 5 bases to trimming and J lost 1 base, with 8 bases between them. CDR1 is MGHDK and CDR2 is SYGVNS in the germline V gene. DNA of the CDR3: TGTGCCAGCAGTTTCTTTCAGAACACTGAAGCTTTCTTT. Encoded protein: CASSFFQNTEAFF.

CDR3 loop: CAWIAPGGIDTQYF. The CDR3 DNA sequence: TGTGCCTGGATAGCCCCCGGAGGGATAGATACGCAGTATTTT. This chain links TRBV30 with TRBJ2-3; possibly TRBD2 for D (6 bases). Germline V gene lookup returns CDR1 GTSNPN and CDR2 SVGIG (reference sequence). CDR3 size: 14 residues. V lost 4 bases to trimming and J lost 5 bases, with 16 bases between them.

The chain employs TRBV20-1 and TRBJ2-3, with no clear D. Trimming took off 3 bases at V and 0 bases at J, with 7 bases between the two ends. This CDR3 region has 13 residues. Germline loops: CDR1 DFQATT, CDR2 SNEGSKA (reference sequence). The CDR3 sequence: CSARFSSTDTQYF. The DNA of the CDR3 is TGCAGTGCTAGGTTTTCTAGCACAGATACGCAGTATTTT.

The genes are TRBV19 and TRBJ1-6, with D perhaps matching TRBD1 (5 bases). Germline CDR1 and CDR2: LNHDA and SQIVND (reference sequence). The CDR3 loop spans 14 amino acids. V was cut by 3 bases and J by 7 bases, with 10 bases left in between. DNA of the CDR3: TGTGCCAGTAGTATCCCAGGGTTGAATTCACCCCTCCACTTT. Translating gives CASSIPGLNSPLHF.

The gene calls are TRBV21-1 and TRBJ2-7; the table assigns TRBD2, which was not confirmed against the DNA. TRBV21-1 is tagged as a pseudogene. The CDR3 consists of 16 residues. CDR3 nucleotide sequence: TGTGCCAGCAGCCGGCTAGCGGGAGGAGTGAACTACGAGCAGTACTTC. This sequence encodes CASSRLAGGVNYEQYF.

In nucleotides, the CDR3 is TGTGCCAGCAGGGGGGACGGAATGAACACTGAAGCTTTCTTT. This codes for CASRGDGMNTEAFF. This chain links TRBV2 with TRBJ1-1; weak D call: TRBD1 (5 bases). The CDR3 is made up of 14 amino acids. The ends were cut back, 6 bases at V and 0 bases at J, with 11 bases in the middle. CDR1 is SNHLY and CDR2 is FYNNEI in the germline V gene. Full variable domain (outside the CDR3, taken from reference TRBV2 and TRBJ1-1): EPEVTQTPSHQVTQMGQEVILRCVPISNHLYFYWYRQILGQKVEFLVSFYNNEISEKSEIFDDQFSVERPDGSNFTLKIRSTKLEDSAMYFCASRGDGMNTEAFFGQGTRLTVV.

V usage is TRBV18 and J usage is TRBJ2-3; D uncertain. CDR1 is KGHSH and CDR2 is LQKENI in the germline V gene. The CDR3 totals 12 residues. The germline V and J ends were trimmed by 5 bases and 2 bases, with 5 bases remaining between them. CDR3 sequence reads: CASSTATDTQYF. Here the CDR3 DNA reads TGTGCCAGCTCAACGGCCACAGATACGCAGTATTTT.

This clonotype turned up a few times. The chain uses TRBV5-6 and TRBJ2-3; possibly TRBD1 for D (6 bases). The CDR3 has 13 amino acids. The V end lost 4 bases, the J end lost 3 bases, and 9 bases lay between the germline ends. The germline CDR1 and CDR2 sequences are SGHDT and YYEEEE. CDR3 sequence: CASSTQGTDTQYF. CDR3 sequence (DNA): TGTGCCAGCAGCACACAGGGTACAGATACGCAGTATTTT. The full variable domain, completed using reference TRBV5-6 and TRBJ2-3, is DAGVTQSPTHLIKTRGQQVTLRCSPKSGHDTVSWYQQALGQGPQFIFQYYEEEERQRGNFPDRFSGHQFPNYSSELNVNALLLGDSALYLCASSTQGTDTQYFGPGTRLTVL.